The present entry profiles one TCR beta chain with its context. What it recognizes is unknown. This record belongs to a study of cytomegalovirus exposure and HLA in healthy donors. General study results and limits: For most TCR beta V segments, an earlier analysis put the productive rate at about 87% or about 30% of the time. In a later analysis, a missense DCLRE1C variant was linked to TCR beta V- and J-gene trimming. Later analysis showed TCR association rates varying by HLA locus, highest for DRB1 and lowest for HLA-C.

Trimming removed 3 bases from V and 0 bases from J; junction bases left unmatched: 6. CDR3 length: 16 amino acids. Germline V CDR1 and CDR2: SGDLS, YYNGEE. The PCR made use of 60 Vbeta and 13 Jbeta primers. The repertoire was sequenced with immunoSEQ multiplex PCR; TCRdb's copy has only in-frame clones and lacks some. The sample lists 110,000 to 150,000 clones, approximately 81% seen once, with over 2% in the top ten. This chain connects TRBV9 to TRBJ2-3; 8 nucleotides match TRBD2. What was sequenced was PBMCs. The sequence came from a boy under 10 years old in good health and CMV-seronegative. The CDR3 nucleotides are TGTGCCAGCAGCGCCGATAGCGGGGTAAGCACAGATACGCAGTATTTT. This encodes CASSADSGVSTDTQYF. Full variable domain (rest looked up from reference TRBV9 and TRBJ2-3): DSGVTQTPKHLITATGQRVTLRCSPRSGDLSVYWYQQSLDQGLQFLIQYYNGEERAKGNILERFSAQQFPDLHSELNLSSLELGDSALYFCASSADSGVSTDTQYFGPGTRLTVL.